This T cell receptor beta chain was sequenced in a study of control samples from healthy donors and cancer patients. TCRdb keeps only in-frame clones here, not all; method: immunoSEQ multiplex PCR. The table includes about 140,000 clones, roughly 88% detected once. The sequenced sample consisted of blood. The sequence was collected from a man aged 18-30 years in good health.

Here the CDR3 DNA reads TGTGCCAGCAGACCCCGGACTAGCAACACCGGGGAGCTGTTTTTT. It encodes CASRPRTSNTGELFF. The chain combines TRBV11-2 with TRBJ2-2, with 8 bases matching TRBD2. Trimming at V came to 6 bases and at J to 2 bases, leaving 5 bases not matched to a gene. The CDR3 consists of 15 residues. Germline CDR1 reads SGHAT; CDR2 reads FQNNGV. Looking up the rest from reference TRBV11-2 and TRBJ2-2 gives the full variable domain: EAGVAQSPRYKIIEKRQSVAFWCNPISGHATLYWYQQILGQGPKLLIQFQNNGVVDDSQLPKDRFSAERLKGVDSTLKIQPAKLEDSAVYLCASRPRTSNTGELFFGEGSRLTVL.